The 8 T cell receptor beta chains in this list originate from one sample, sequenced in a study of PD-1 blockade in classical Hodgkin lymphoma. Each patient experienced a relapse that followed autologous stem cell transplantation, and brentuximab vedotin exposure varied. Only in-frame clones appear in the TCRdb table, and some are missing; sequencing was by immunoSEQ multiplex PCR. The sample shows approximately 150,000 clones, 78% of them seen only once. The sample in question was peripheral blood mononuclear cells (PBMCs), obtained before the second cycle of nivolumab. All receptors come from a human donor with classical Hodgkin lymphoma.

The CDR3 is CASSPGGANNYGYTF. CDR3 bases: TGTGCCAGCAGCCCCGGGGGGGCCAATAACTATGGCTACACCTTC. The chain combines TRBV7-2 with TRBJ1-2; D perhaps matches TRBD1 (6 bases). V was trimmed by 5 bases and J by 1 base, leaving 14 bases between them. Germline CDR1 is SGHTA and CDR2 is FQGNSA. The CDR3 is made up of 15 amino acids. The full variable domain, rest sourced from reference TRBV7-2 and TRBJ1-2, is GAGVSQSPSNKVTEKGKDVELRCDPISGHTALYWYRQSLGQGLEFLIYFQGNSAPDKSGLPSDRFSAERTGGSVSTLTIQRTQQEDSAVYLCASSPGGANNYGYTFGSGTRLTVV.

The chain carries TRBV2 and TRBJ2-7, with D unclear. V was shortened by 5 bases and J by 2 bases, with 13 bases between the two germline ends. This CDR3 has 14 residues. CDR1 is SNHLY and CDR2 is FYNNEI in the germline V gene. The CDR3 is CASSLGPETYEQYF. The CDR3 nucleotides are TGTGCCAGCAGTCTCGGCCCCGAGACCTACGAGCAGTACTTC.

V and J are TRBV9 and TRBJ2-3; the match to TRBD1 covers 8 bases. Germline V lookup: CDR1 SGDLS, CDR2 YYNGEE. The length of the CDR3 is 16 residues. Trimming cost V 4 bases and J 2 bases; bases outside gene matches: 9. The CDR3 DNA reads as TGTGCCAGCAGCCCTGTTACAGGGGGAACCACAGATACGCAGTATTTT. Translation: CASSPVTGGTTDTQYF.

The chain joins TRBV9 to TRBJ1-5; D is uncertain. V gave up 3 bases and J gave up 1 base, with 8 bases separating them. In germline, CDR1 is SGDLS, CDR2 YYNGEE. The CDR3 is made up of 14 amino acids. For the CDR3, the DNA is TGTGCCAGCAGCGACGACCGGAGCAATCAGCCCCAGCATTTT. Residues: CASSDDRSNQPQHF.

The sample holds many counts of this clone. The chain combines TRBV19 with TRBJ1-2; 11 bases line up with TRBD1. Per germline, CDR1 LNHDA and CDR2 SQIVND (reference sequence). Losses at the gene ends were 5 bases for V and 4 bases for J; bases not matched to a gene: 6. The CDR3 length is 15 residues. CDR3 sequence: CASSPTGTGGYGYTF. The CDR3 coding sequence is TGTGCCAGTAGTCCCACCGGGACAGGGGGCTATGGCTACACCTTC.

CDR3 loop: CASSGRREGHQPQHF. CDR3 sequence (DNA): TGTGCCAGCAGTGGGCGTAGGGAGGGCCATCAGCCCCAGCATTTT. The chain combines TRBV6-1 with TRBJ1-5; D uncertain. The CDR3 extends over 15 amino acids. With 4 bases removed from V and 5 bases from J, the gap between germline ends came to 15 bases. The germline V gene has CDR1 MNHNS and CDR2 SASEGT.

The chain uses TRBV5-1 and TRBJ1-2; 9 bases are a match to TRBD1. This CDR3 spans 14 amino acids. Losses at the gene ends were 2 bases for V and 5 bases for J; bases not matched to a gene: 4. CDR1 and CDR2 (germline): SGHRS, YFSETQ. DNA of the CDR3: TGCGCCAGCAGCTTCGCGGGACAGGGTTATGGCTACACCTTC. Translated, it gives CASSFAGQGYGYTF. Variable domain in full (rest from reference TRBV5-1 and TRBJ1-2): KAGVTQTPRYLIKTRGQQVTLSCSPISGHRSVSWYQQTPGQGLQFLFEYFSETQRNKGNFPGRFSGRQFSNSRSEMNVSTLELGDSALYLCASSFAGQGYGYTFGSGTRLTVV.

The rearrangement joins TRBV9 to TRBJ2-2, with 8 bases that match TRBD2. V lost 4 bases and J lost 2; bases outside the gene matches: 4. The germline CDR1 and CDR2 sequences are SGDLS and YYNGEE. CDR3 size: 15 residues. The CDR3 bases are TGTGCCAGCAGCCCCGGGGGGGTCAACACCGGGGAGCTGTTTTTT. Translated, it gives CASSPGGVNTGELFF.